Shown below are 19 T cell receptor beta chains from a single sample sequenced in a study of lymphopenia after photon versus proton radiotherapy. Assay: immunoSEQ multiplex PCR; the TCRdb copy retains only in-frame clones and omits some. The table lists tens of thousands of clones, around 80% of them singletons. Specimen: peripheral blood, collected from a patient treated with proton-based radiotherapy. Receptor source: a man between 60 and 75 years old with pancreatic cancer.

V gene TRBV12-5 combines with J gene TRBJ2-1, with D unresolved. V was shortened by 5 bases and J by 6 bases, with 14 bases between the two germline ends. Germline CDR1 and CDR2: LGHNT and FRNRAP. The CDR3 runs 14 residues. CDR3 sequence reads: CASGRYGVSNEQFF. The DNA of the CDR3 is TGTGCTAGTGGTCGCTACGGTGTTAGCAATGAGCAGTTCTTC.

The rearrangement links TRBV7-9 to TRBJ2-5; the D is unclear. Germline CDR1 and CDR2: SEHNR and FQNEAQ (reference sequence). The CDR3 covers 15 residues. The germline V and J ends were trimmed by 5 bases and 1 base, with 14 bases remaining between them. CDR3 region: CASSPKHRIQETQYF. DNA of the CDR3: TGTGCCAGCAGCCCGAAACACAGAATCCAAGAGACCCAGTACTTC. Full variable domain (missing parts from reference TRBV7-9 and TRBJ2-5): DTGVSQNPRHKITKRGQNVTFRCDPISEHNRLYWYRQTLGQGPEFLTYFQNEAQLEKSRLLSDRFSAERPKGSFSTLEIQRTEQGDSAMYLCASSPKHRIQETQYFGPGTRLLVL.

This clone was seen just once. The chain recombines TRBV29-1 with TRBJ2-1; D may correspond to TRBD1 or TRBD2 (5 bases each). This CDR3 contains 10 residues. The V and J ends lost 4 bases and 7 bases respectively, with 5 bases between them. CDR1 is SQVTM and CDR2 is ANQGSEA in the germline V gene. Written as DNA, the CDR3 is TGCAGCGTTGGGGGGAATGAGCAGTTCTTC. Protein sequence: CSVGGNEQFF.

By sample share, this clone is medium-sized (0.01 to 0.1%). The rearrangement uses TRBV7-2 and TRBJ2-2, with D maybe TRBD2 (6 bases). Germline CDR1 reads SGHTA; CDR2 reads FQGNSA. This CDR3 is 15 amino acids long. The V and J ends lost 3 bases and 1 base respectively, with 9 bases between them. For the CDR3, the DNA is TGTGCCAGCAGCTTCGTGGGAGGGAACACCGGGGAGCTGTTTTTT. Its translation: CASSFVGGNTGELFF. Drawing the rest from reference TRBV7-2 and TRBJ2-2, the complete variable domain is GAGVSQSPSNKVTEKGKDVELRCDPISGHTALYWYRQSLGQGLEFLIYFQGNSAPDKSGLPSDRFSAERTGGSVSTLTIQRTQQEDSAVYLCASSFVGGNTGELFFGEGSRLTVL.

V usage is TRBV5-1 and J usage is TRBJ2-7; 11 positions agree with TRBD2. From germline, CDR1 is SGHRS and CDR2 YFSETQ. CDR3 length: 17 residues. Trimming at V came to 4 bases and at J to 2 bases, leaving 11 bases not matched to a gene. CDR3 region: CASSPAQLAGVTYEQYF. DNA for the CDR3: TGCGCCAGCAGCCCAGCCCAACTAGCGGGGGTAACCTACGAGCAGTACTTC.

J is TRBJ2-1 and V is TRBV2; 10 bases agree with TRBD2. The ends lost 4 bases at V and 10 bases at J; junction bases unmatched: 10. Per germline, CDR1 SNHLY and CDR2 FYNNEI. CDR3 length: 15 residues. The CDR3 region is CASSGTSGVEVEQFF. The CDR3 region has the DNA TGTGCCAGCAGTGGTACTAGCGGGGTCGAAGTGGAGCAGTTCTTC.

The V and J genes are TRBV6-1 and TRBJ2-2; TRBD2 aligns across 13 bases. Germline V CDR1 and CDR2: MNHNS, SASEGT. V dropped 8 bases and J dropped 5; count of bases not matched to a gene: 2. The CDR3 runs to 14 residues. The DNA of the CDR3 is TGTGCCAGCGGGACTAGCGGGACGACCGGGGAGCTGTTTTTT. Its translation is CASGTSGTTGELFF.

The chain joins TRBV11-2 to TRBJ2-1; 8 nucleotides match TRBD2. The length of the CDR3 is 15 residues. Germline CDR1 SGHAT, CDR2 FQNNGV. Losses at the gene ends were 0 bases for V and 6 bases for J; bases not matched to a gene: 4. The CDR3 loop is CASSLDAGRGNEQFF. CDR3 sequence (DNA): TGTGCCAGCAGCTTAGATGCCGGGAGGGGCAATGAGCAGTTCTTC. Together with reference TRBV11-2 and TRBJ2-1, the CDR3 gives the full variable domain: EAGVAQSPRYKIIEKRQSVAFWCNPISGHATLYWYQQILGQGPKLLIQFQNNGVVDDSQLPKDRFSAERLKGVDSTLKIQPAKLEDSAVYLCASSLDAGRGNEQFFGPGTRLTVL.

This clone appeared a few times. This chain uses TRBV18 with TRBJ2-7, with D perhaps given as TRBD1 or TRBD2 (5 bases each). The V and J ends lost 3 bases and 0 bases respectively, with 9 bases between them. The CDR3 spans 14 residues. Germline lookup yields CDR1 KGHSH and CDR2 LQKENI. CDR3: CASSPGTFSYEQYF. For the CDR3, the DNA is TGTGCCAGCTCACCCGGGACCTTCTCCTACGAGCAGTACTTC.

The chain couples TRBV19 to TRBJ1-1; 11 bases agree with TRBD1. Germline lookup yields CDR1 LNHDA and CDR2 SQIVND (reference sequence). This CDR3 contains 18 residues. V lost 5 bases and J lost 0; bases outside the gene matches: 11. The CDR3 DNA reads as TGTGCCAGTAGTCCTAGGACAGGGGGCCGATCCATGAACACTGAAGCTTTCTTT. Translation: CASSPRTGGRSMNTEAFF. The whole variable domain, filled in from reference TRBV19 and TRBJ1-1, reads DGGITQSPKYLFRKEGQNVTLSCEQNLNHDAMYWYRQDPGQGLRLIYYSQIVNDFQKGDIAEGYSVSREKKESFPLTVTSAQKNPTAFYLCASSPRTGGRSMNTEAFFGQGTRLTVV.

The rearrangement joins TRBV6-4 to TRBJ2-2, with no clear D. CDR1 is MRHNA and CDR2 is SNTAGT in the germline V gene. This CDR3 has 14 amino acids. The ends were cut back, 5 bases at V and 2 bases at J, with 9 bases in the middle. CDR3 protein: CASSRERNTGELFF. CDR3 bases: TGTGCCAGCAGTAGAGAGAGAAACACCGGGGAGCTGTTTTTT.

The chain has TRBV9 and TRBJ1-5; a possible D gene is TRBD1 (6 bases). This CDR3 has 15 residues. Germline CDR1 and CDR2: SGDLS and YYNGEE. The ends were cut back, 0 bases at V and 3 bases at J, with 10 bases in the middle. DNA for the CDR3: TGTGCCAGCAGCGTAGCAGGGGATCCCAATCAGCCCCAGCATTTT. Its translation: CASSVAGDPNQPQHF.

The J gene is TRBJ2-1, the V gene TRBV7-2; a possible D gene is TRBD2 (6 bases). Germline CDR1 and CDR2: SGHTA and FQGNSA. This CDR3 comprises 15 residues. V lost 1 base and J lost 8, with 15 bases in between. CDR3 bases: TGTGCCAGCAGCTTAGGAGGACTAACGGGGGATGAGCAGTTCTTC. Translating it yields CASSLGGLTGDEQFF.

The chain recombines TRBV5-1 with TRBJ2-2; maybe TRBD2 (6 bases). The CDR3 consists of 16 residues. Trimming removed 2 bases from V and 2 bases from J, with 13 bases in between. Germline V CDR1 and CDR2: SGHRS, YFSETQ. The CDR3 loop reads CASSLPLTSNTGELFF. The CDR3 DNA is TGCGCCAGCAGCTTACCCTTAACTAGCAACACCGGGGAGCTGTTTTTT. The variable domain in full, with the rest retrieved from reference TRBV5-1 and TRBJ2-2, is KAGVTQTPRYLIKTRGQQVTLSCSPISGHRSVSWYQQTPGQGLQFLFEYFSETQRNKGNFPGRFSGRQFSNSRSEMNVSTLELGDSALYLCASSLPLTSNTGELFFGEGSRLTVL.

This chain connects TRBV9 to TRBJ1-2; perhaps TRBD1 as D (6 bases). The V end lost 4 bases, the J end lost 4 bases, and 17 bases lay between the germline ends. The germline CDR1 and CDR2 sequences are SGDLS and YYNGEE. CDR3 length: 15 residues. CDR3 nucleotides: TGTGCCAGCAGCTCTCCCCAGGGGTTGAGCTATGGCTACACCTTC. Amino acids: CASSSPQGLSYGYTF. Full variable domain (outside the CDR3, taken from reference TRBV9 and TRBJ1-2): DSGVTQTPKHLITATGQRVTLRCSPRSGDLSVYWYQQSLDQGLQFLIQYYNGEERAKGNILERFSAQQFPDLHSELNLSSLELGDSALYFCASSSPQGLSYGYTFGSGTRLTVV.

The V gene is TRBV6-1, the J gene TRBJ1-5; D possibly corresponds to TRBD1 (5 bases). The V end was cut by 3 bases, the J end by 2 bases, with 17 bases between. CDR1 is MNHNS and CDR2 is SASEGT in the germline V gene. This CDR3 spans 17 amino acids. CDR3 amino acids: CASSDVQGVGGNQPQHF. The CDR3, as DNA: TGTGCCAGCAGTGACGTTCAGGGTGTAGGGGGCAATCAGCCCCAGCATTTT.

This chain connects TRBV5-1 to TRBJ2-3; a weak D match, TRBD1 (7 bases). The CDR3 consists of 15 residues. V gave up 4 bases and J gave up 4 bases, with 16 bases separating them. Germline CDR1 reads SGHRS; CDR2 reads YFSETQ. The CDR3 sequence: CASSPGGLVADTQYF. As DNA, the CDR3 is TGCGCCAGCAGCCCAGGGGGGCTAGTGGCAGATACGCAGTATTTT.

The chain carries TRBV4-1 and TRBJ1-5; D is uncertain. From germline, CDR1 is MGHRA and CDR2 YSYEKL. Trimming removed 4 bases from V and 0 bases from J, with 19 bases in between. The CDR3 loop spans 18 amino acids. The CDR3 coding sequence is TGCGCCAGCAGCCCTCAAGGCAGTAGGGCTCATAGCAATCAGCCCCAGCATTTT. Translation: CASSPQGSRAHSNQPQHF.

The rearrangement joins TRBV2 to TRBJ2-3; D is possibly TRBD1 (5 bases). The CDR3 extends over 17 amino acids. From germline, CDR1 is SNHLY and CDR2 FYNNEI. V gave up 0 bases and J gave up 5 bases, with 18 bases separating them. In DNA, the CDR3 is TGTGCCAGCAGTGAAGCATGGACACGCAGTGGGATAGATACGCAGTATTTT. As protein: CASSEAWTRSGIDTQYF. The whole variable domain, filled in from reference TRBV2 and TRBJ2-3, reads EPEVTQTPSHQVTQMGQEVILRCVPISNHLYFYWYRQILGQKVEFLVSFYNNEISEKSEIFDDQFSVERPDGSNFTLKIRSTKLEDSAMYFCASSEAWTRSGIDTQYFGPGTRLTVL.